The clone carrying this T cell receptor beta chain has ten or more counts. Its specificity is not known. Researchers took RNA transcripts and amplified the TCR beta CDR3 regions from them. The HTBI primer set drove a first-round RT-PCR of the TCR CDR3. TCRdb re-called the multiplex PCR reads through MiXCR, storing one row per CDR3 protein. The sample lists 250,000 or so distinct CDR3 sequences, 13% to 15% seen once, with about an eighth in the top ten. The study enrolled patients aged 18 to 65 with newly diagnosed hyperthyroidism of under 2 months' duration. The data were taken from a study of T cells in Graves' hyperthyroidism and ophthalmopathy. The study's findings and limits: Ophthalmopathy prediction by the model preceded onset by a median approximately 6.9 months.

The source material was blood. This clonotype was obtained from a woman aged 40-49 years with Graves' hyperthyroidism that later progressed to Graves' ophthalmopathy.

CDR3 nucleotides: TGTGCCAGCAGTTTATATAGGACAGGGGACAATTCACCCCTCCACTTT. This translates into CASSLYRTGDNSPLHF. The J gene is TRBJ1-6, the V gene TRBV28; 9 nucleotides match TRBD1. After removal of 1 base from V and 7 bases from J, the junction contained 5 bases not matched to a gene. In germline, CDR1 is MDHEN, CDR2 SYDVKM. This CDR3 spans 16 amino acids.